The clone carrying this T cell receptor beta chain was counted once. The data stem from a study of blood T cell repertoires in COVID-19. The wider study: COVID-19 samples collected from the United States, Italy and Spain covered acute and convalescent phases. Sources were T cells, B-cell-depleted T cells, or PBMCs; the material itself was cDNA or gDNA.

The germline gives CDR1 SGHTA, CDR2 FQGNSA. The CDR3 totals 13 residues. V was clipped by 5 bases and J by 5 bases, with 13 bases between them. Followed longitudinally, the Seattle patients had been enrolled during active infection. Under the authors' procedure: Estimated nucleated cell counts came from reference gene primer amplification. Only in-frame clones appear in the TCRdb table, and some are missing; sequencing was by immunoSEQ multiplex PCR. V, J and clone size are those of that table, while D and trimming were read from the DNA. The data show 250,000 to 350,000 clones, around nine tenths seen once.

Sequencing was carried out using peripheral blood. This chain joins TRBV7-2 and TRBJ2-7, with D perhaps matching TRBD1 (7 bases). This clonotype originated in a woman aged 25 to 39 with COVID-19, enrolled during active disease. CDR3 loop: CASSHQGGHEQYF. DNA for the CDR3: TGTGCCAGCAGCCACCAGGGGGGCCACGAGCAGTACTTC. The full variable domain, rest sourced from reference TRBV7-2 and TRBJ2-7, is GAGVSQSPSNKVTEKGKDVELRCDPISGHTALYWYRQSLGQGLEFLIYFQGNSAPDKSGLPSDRFSAERTGGSVSTLTIQRTQQEDSAVYLCASSHQGGHEQYFGPGTRLTVT.